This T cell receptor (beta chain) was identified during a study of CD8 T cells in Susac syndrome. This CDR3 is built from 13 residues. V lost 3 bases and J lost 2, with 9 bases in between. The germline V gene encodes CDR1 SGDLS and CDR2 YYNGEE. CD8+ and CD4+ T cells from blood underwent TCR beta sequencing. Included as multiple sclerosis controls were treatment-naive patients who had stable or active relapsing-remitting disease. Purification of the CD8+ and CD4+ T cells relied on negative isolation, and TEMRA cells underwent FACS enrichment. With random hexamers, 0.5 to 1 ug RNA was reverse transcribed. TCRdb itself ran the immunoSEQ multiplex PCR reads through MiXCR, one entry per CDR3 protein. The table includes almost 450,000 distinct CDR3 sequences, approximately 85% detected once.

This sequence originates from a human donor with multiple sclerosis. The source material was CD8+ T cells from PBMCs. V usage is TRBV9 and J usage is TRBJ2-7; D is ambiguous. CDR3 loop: CASSAAGAYEQYF. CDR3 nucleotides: TGTGCCAGCAGCGCGGCAGGAGCCTACGAGCAGTACTTC.